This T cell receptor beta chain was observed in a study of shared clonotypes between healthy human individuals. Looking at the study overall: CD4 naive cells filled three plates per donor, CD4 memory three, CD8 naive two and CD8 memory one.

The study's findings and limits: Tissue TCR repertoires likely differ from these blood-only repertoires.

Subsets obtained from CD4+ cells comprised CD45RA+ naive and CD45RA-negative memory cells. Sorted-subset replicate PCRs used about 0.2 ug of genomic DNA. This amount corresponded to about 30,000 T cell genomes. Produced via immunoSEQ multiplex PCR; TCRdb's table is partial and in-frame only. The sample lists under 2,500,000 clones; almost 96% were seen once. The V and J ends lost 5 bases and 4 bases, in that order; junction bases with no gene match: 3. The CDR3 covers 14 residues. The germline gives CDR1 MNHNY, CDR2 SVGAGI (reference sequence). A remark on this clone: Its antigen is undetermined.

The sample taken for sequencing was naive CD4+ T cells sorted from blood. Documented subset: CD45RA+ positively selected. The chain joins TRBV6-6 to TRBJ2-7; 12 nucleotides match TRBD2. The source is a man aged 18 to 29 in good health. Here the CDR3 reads CASSRTSGKYEQYF. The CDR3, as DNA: TGTGCCAGCAGTCGGACTAGCGGGAAATACGAGCAGTACTTC.